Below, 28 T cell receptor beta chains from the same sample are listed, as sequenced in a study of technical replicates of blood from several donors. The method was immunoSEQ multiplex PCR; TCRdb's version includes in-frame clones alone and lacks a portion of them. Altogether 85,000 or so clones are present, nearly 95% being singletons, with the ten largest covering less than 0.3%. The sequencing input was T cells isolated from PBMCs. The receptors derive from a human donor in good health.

The CDR3 coding sequence is TGTGCCAGCAGCGGGTGGACAGGCGGAACCGGGGAGCTGTTTTTT. Protein sequence: CASSGWTGGTGELFF. The chain uses TRBV11-3 and TRBJ2-2; TRBD1 agrees at 7 bases. The CDR3 sequence is 15 residues long. J was trimmed by 5 bases and V by 5 bases; bases with no gene match: 8. CDR1 and CDR2 from the germline V gene are SGHNT and YENEEA. The whole variable domain, remainder taken from reference TRBV11-3 and TRBJ2-2, is EAGVVQSPRYKIIEKKQPVAFWCNPISGHNTLYWYLQNLGQGPELLIRYENEEAVDDSQLPKDRFSAERLKGVDSTLKIQPAELGDSAVYLCASSGWTGGTGELFFGEGSRLTVL.

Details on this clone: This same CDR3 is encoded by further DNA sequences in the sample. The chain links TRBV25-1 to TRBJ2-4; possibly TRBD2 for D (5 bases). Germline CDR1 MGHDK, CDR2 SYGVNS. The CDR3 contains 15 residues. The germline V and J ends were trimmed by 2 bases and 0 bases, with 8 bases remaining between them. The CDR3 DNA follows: TGTGCCAGCAGTGAACCCGCGGGAGCCAAAAACATTCAGTACTTC. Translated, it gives CASSEPAGAKNIQYF.

The chain's CDR3 is CASSVTSGNEQYF. The CDR3 DNA reads TGCGCCAGCAGCGTGACCTCAGGGAACGAGCAGTACTTC. The J gene is TRBJ2-7, the V gene TRBV5-1; D perhaps matches TRBD1 (5 bases). The CDR3 is made up of 13 amino acids. With 4 bases removed from V and 5 bases from J, the gap between germline ends came to 13 bases. CDR1 and CDR2 (germline): SGHRS, YFSETQ.

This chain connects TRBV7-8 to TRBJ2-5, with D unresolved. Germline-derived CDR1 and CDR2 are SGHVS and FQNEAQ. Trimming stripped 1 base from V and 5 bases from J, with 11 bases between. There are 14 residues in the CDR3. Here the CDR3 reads CASSLVLPGETQYF. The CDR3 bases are TGTGCCAGCAGCTTAGTCCTCCCCGGGGAGACCCAGTACTTC.

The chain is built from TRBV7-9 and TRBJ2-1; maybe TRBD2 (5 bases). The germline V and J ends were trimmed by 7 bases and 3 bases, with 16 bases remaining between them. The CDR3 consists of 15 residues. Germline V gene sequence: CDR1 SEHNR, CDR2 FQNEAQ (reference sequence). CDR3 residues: CASTRGQGGYNEQFF. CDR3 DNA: TGTGCCAGCACCCGTGGCCAAGGAGGCTACAATGAGCAGTTCTTC.

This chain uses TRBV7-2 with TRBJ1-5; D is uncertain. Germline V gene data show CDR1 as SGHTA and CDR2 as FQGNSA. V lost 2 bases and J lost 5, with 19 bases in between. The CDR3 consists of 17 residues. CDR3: CASSLLPGSSPYQPQHF. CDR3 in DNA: TGTGCCAGCAGCTTACTTCCCGGGTCATCCCCCTATCAGCCCCAGCATTTT.

CDR3 DNA sequence: TGTGCCAGCAGCTTAGACGGTATGAGCGGGGGGCGGAGAGATACGCAGTATTTT. Its protein product is CASSLDGMSGGRRDTQYF. The gene calls are TRBV11-2 and TRBJ2-3; 9 bases map to TRBD2. Losses at the gene ends were 0 bases for V and 5 bases for J; bases not matched to a gene: 12. Germline assignment: CDR1 SGHAT and CDR2 FQNNGV. The CDR3 has 18 residues.

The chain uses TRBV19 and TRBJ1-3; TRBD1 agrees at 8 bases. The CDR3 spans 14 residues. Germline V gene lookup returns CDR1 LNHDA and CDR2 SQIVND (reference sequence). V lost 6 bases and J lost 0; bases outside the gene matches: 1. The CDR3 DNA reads TGTGCCAGTAGGACAGGGGCCTCTGGAAACACCATATATTTT. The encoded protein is CASRTGASGNTIYF.

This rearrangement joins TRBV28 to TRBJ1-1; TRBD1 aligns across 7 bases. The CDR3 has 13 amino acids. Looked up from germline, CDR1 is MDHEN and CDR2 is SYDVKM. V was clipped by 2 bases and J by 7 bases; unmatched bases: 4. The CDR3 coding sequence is TGTGCCAGCAGTTTAGGGGACAGCCGTGAAGCTTTCTTT. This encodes CASSLGDSREAFF.

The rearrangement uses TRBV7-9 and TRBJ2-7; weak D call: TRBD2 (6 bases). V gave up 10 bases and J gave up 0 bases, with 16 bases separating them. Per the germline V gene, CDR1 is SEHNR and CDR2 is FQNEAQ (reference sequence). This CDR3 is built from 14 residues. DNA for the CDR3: TGTGCCATCCGCCGGGACTTATACTCCTACGAGCAGTACTTC. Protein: CAIRRDLYSYEQYF.

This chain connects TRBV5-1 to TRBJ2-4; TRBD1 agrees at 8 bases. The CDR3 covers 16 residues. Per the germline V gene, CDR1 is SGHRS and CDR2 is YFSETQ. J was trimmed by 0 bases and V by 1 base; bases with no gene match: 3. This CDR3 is CASSLWDRLAKNIQYF. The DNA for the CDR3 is TGCGCCAGCAGCTTGTGGGACAGGTTAGCCAAAAACATTCAGTACTTC.

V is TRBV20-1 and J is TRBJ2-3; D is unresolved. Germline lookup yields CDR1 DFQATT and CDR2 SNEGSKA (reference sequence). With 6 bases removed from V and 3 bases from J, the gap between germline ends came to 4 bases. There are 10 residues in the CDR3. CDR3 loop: CSASTDTQYF. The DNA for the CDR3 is TGCAGTGCGTCGACAGATACGCAGTATTTT.

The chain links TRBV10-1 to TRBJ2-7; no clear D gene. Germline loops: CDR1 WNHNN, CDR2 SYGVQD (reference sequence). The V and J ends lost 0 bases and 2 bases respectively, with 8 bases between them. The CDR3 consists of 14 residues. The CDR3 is CASSESGLTYEQYF. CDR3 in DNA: TGCGCCAGCAGTGAGTCTGGCCTTACCTACGAGCAGTACTTC.

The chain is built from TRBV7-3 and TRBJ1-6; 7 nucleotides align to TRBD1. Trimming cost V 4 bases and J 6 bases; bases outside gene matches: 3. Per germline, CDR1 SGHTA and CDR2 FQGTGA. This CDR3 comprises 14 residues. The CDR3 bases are TGTGCCAGCAGCTCCACAGGGGCTAATTCACCCCTCCACTTT. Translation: CASSSTGANSPLHF.

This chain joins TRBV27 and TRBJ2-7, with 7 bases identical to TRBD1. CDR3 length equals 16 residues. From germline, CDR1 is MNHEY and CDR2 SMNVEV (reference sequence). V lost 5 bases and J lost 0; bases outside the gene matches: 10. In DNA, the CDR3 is TGTGCCAGCAGTCCCGCCGGACAGGTGAGCTCCTACGAGCAGTACTTC. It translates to CASSPAGQVSSYEQYF.

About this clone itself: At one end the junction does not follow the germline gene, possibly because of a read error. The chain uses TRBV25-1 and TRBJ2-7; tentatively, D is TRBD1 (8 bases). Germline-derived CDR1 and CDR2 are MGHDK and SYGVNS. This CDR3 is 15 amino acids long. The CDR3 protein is CASSATGEGFYGQYF. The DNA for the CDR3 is TGTGCCAGCAGTGCGACAGGGGAGGGGTTCTACGGGCAGTACTTC.

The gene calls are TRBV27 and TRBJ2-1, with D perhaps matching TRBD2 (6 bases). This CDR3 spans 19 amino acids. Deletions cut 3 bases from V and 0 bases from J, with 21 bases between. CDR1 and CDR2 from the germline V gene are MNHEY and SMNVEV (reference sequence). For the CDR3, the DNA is TGTGCCAGCAGTTTCGTGGGGGGTAGCGGACCGAGCTCCTACAATGAGCAGTTCTTC. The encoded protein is CASSFVGGSGPSSYNEQFF.

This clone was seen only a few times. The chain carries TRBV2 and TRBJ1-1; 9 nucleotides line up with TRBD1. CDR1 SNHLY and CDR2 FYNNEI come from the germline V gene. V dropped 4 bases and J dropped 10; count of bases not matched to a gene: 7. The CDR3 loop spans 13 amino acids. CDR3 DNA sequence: TGTGCCAGCAGTGTAATGGGACAGGGTGTAGCTTTCTTT. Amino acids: CASSVMGQGVAFF. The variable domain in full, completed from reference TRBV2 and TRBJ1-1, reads EPEVTQTPSHQVTQMGQEVILRCVPISNHLYFYWYRQILGQKVEFLVSFYNNEISEKSEIFDDQFSVERPDGSNFTLKIRSTKLEDSAMYFCASSVMGQGVAFFGQGTRLTVV.

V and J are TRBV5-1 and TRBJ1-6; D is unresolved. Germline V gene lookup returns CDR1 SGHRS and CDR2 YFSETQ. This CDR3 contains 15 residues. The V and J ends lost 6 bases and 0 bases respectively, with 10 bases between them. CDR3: CASTRESSYNSPLHF. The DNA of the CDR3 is TGCGCCAGCACGAGGGAAAGCTCCTATAATTCACCCCTCCACTTT.

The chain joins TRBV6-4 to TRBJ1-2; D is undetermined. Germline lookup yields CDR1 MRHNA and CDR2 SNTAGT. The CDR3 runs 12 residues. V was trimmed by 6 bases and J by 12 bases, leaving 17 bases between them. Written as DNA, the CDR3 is TGTGCCAGCAGAAACCCACCCCAGGATCACACCTTC. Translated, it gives CASRNPPQDHTF.

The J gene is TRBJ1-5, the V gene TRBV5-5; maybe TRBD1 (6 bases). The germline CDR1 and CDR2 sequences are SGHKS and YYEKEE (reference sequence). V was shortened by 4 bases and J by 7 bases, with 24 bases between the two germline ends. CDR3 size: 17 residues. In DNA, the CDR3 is TGTGCCAGCAGCGCCGGATTTCAGGGGTCGGGGTGGCAGCCCCAGCATTTT. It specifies CASSAGFQGSGWQPQHF.

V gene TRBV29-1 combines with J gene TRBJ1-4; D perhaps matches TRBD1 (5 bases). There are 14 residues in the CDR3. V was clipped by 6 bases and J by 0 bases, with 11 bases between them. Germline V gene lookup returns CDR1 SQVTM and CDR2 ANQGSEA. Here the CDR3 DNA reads TGCAGCGTCGCCTTGACAGCAACTAATGAAAAACTGTTTTTT. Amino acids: CSVALTATNEKLFF.

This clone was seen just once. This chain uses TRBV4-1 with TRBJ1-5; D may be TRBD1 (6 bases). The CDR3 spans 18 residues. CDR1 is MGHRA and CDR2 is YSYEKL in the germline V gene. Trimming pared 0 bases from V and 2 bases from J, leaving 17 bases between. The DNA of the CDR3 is TGCGCCAGCAGCCAAGATGGGGGGGGGCGCTCAGGCAATCAGCCCCAGCATTTT. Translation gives CASSQDGGGRSGNQPQHF.

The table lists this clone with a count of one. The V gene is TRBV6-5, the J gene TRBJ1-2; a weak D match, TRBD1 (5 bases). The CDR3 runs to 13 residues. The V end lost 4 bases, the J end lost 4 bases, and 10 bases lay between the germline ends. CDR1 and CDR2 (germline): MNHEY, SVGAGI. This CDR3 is CASSWGNSYGYTF. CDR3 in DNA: TGTGCCAGCAGTTGGGGCAATAGCTATGGCTACACCTTC.

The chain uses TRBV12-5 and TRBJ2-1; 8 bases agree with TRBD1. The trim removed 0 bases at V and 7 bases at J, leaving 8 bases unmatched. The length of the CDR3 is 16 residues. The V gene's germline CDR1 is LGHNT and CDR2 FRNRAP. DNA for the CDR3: TGTGCTAGTGGTTTGGTACATGGACAGGGTGGGAATGAGCAGTTCTTC. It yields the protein CASGLVHGQGGNEQFF.

CDR3 bases: TGTGCCAGTAGTAGGAACAGCCAAGAGACCCAGTACTTC. This translates into CASSRNSQETQYF. The rearrangement links TRBV19 to TRBJ2-5; D gene ambiguous. Trimming left V 4 bases short and J 1 base short, with 7 bases between. Germline values: CDR1 LNHDA, CDR2 SQIVND (reference sequence). CDR3 size: 13 residues.

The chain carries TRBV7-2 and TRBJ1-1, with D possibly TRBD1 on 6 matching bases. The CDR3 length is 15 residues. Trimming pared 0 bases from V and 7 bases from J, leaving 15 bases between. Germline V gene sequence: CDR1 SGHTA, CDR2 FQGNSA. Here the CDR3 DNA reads TGTGCCAGCAGCTTAGCGCTGCAGGGGAAGGGTGAAGCTTTCTTT. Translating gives CASSLALQGKGEAFF.

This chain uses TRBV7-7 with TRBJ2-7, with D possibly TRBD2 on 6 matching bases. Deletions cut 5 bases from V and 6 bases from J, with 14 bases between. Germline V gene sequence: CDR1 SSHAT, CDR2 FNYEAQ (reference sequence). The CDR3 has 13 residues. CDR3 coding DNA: TGTGCCAGCAGCCACGGGACTGAGGGCGAGCAGTACTTC. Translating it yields CASSHGTEGEQYF.